This entry features one TCR beta chain sequence. This sample is drawn from a study of blood T cell repertoires in COVID-19. Study at large: Spain, Italy and the United States supplied samples that represented acute and convalescent COVID-19.

This CDR3 has 14 residues. Trimming left V 4 bases short and J 4 bases short, with 14 bases between. The germline V gene encodes CDR1 SGDLS and CDR2 YYNGEE. Under the authors' procedure: Reference gene primer amplification gave estimated nucleated cell counts. The repertoire was sequenced with immunoSEQ multiplex PCR; TCRdb's copy has only in-frame clones and lacks some. For V, J and clone size, that table is used; D and trimming come from the DNA. Of around 230,000 clones in the sample, approximately 88% were seen once. The rearrangement links TRBV9 to TRBJ1-2, with no clear D. The clonotype was recovered from a woman aged 40 to 50 with acute COVID-19. Sequencing input: PBMCs or T cells enriched from blood (not recorded which). CDR3 loop: CASSPSAGGYGYTF. The DNA of the CDR3 is TGTGCCAGCAGCCCCTCGGCAGGAGGCTATGGCTACACCTTC.